The subject of this entry is one T cell receptor beta chain. Its target is unknown. The sequence runs out 3 residues before the end of the CDR3; the remainder is reconstructed from the germline J gene. The CDR3 contains 15 residues. Losses at the gene ends were 4 bases for V and 1 base for J; bases not matched to a gene: 3. Per germline, CDR1 KGHSH and CDR2 LQKENI. This record comes from a study of T cells in women clearing cervical HPV infection. Study-wide results and caveats: Repertoire richness, not evenness, was significantly elevated in CIN3+ cases versus controls.

Genomic DNA, averaging 1200 ng per sample, yielded TCR beta CDR3 via immunoSEQ. The protocol was immunoSEQ multiplex PCR, while the TCRdb copy is restricted to in-frame clones and leaves out a portion. The sample totals under 40,000 clones. This sequence joins TRBV18 and TRBJ1-4, with TRBD1 matching over 7 bases. The sequencing sample was made of blood buffy coat. The clonotype comes from a woman aged 18 to 69 with a cervical HPV16 infection that either progressed to CIN3+ or cleared (not recorded which). The CDR3 reads CASSLHRGTNEKLFF. The sequenced CDR3 bases are TGTGCCAGCTCACTTCACAGGGGAACTAATGAAAAA. Together with reference TRBV18 and TRBJ1-4, the CDR3 gives the full variable domain: NAGVMQNPRHLVRRRGQEARLRCSPMKGHSHVYWYRQLPEEGLKFMVYLQKENIIDESGMPKERFSAEFPKEGPSILRIQQVVRGDSAAYFCASSLHRGTNEKLFFGSGTQLSVL.